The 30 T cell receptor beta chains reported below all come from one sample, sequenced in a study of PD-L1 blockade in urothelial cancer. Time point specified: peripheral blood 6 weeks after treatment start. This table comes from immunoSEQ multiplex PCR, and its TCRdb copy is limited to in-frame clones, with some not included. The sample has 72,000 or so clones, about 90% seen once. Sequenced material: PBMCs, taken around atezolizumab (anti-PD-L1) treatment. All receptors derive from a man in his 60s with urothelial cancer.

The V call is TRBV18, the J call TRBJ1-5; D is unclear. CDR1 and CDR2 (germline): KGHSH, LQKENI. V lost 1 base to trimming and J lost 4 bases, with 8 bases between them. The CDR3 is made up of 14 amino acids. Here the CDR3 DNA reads TGTGCCAGCTCACCACTGTATCCTAATCAGCCCCAGCATTTT. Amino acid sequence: CASSPLYPNQPQHF.

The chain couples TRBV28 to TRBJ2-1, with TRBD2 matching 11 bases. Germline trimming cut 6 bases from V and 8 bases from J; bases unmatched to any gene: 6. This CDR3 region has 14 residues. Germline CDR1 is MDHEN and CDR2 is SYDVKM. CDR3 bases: TGTGCCAGCAGCCTAGCGGGAGGAGGGGATGAGCAGTTCTTC. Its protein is CASSLAGGGDEQFF.

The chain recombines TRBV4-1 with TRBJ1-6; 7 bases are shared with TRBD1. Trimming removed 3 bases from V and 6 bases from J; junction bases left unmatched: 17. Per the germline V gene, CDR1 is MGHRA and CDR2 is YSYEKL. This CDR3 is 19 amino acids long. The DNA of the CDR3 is TGCGCCAGCAGCCACCCCACGAATAAAGGGGGCGCCTTTAATTCACCCCTCCACTTT. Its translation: CASSHPTNKGGAFNSPLHF.

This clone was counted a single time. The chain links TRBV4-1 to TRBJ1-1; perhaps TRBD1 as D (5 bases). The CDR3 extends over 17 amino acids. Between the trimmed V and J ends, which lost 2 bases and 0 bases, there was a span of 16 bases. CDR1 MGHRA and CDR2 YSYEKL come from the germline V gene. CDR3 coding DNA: TGCGCCAGCAGCCAAAGATCCCTGGGGCAGATGAACACTGAAGCTTTCTTT. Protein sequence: CASSQRSLGQMNTEAFF.

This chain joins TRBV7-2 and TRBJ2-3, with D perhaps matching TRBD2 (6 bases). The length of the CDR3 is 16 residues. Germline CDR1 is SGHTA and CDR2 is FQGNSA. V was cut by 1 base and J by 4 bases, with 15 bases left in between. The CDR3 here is CASSLGWSSAADTQYF. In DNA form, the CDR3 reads TGTGCCAGCAGCTTAGGTTGGTCTAGCGCCGCAGATACGCAGTATTTT.

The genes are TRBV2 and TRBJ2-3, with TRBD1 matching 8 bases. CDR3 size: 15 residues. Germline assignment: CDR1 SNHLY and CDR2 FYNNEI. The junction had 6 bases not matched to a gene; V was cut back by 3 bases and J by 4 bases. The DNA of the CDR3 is TGTGCCAGCAGTGATCCGGGACAGGCCTCAGATACGCAGTATTTT. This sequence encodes CASSDPGQASDTQYF.

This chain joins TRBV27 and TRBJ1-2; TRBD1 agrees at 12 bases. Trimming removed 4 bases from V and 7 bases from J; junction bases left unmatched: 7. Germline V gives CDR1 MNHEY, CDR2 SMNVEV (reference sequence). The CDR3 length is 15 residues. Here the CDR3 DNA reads TGTGCCAGCAGTTCCCCGGGACAGGGGGCTTTTGGCTACACCTTC. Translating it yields CASSSPGQGAFGYTF.

CDR3 in DNA: TGTGCCAGCAGCCTAAGGGGGACTAGCCCCGATACGCAGTATTTT. Translated, it gives CASSLRGTSPDTQYF. The rearrangement links TRBV7-3 to TRBJ2-3, with 9 bases fitting TRBD2. The CDR3 loop spans 15 amino acids. Germline values: CDR1 SGHTA, CDR2 FQGTGA. The V gene end was trimmed by 5 bases and the J gene end by 6 bases; junction bases not matched to a gene: 9.

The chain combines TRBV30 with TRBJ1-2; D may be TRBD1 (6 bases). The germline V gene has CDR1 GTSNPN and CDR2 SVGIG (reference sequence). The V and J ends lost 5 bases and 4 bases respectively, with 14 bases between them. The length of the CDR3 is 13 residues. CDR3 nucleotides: TGTGCCTGGGTACAGGGATGGGTCTATGGCTACACCTTC. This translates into CAWVQGWVYGYTF.

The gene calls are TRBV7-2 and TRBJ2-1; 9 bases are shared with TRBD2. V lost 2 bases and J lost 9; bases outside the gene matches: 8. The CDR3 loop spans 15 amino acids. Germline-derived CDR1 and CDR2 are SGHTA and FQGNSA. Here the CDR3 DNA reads TGTGCCAGCAGCTTAAATGGCGGGAGGGTCAGTGAGCAGTTCTTC. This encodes CASSLNGGRVSEQFF. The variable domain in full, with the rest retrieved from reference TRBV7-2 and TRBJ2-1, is GAGVSQSPSNKVTEKGKDVELRCDPISGHTALYWYRQSLGQGLEFLIYFQGNSAPDKSGLPSDRFSAERTGGSVSTLTIQRTQQEDSAVYLCASSLNGGRVSEQFFGPGTRLTVL.

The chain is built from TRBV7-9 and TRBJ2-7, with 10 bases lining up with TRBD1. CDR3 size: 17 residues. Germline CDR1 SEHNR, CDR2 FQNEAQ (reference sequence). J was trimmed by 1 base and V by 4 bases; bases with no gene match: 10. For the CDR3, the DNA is TGTGCCAGCAGCTCTATTGGGGGACAGGGGAAGTCCTACGAGCAGTACTTC. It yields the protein CASSSIGGQGKSYEQYF.

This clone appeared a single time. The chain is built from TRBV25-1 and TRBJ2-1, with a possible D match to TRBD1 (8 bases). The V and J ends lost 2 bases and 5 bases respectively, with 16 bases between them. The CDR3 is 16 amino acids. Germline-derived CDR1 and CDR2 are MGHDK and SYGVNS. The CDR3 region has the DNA TGTGCCAGCAGTGAACGGAGGACAGGGACTAACAATGAGCAGTTCTTC. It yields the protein CASSERRTGTNNEQFF.

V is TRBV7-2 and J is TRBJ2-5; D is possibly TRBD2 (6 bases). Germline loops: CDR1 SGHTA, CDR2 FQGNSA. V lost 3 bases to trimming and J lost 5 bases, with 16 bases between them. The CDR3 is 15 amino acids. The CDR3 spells CASSFNPGAGETQYF. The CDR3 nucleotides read TGTGCCAGCAGCTTCAACCCGGGAGCTGGTGAGACCCAGTACTTC.

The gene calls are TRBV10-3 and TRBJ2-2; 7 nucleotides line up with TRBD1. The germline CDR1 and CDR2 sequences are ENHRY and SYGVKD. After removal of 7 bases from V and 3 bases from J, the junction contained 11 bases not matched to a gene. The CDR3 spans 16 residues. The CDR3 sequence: CAIMDSGQDYTGELFF. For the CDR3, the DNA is TGTGCCATCATGGACTCCGGACAGGACTACACCGGGGAGCTGTTTTTT.

The CDR3 coding sequence is TGTGCCAGCTCCAGTTCGAGCGGGAGTAGAGAGACCCAGTACTTC. Amino acids: CASSSSSGSRETQYF. J is TRBJ2-5 and V is TRBV9, with TRBD2 identical over 8 bases. V was pared by 7 bases and J by 4 bases, with 12 bases of the junction left unmatched. CDR3 size: 15 residues. Germline CDR1 SGDLS, CDR2 YYNGEE.

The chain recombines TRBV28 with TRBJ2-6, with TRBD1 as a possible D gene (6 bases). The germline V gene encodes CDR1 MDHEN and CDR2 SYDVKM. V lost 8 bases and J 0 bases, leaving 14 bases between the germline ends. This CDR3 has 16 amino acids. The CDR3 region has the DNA TGTGCCAGCTCAACACAGGGAAGCTCTGGGGCCAACGTCCTGACTTTC. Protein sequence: CASSTQGSSGANVLTF. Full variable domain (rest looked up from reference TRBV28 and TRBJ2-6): DVKVTQSSRYLVKRTGEKVFLECVQDMDHENMFWYRQDPGLGLRLIYFSYDVKMKEKGDIPEGYSVSREKKERFSLILESASTNQTSMYLCASSTQGSSGANVLTFGAGSRLTVL.

CDR3 in amino acids: CASTLRAGQYGYTF. Written as DNA, the CDR3 is TGTGCCAGCACCCTCCGGGCAGGGCAGTATGGCTACACCTTC. The V gene is TRBV27, the J gene TRBJ1-2, with a tentative D call TRBD1 (5 bases). Germline-derived CDR1 and CDR2 are MNHEY and SMNVEV (reference sequence). The length of the CDR3 is 14 residues. Trimming took off 7 bases at V and 5 bases at J, with 17 bases between the two ends.

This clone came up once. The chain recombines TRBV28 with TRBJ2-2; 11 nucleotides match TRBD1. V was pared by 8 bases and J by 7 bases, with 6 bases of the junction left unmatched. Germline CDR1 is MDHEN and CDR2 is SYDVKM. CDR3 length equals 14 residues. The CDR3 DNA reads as TGTGCCAGCGGACAGGGGGCGGGCGACGGGGAGCTGTTTTTT. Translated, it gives CASGQGAGDGELFF.

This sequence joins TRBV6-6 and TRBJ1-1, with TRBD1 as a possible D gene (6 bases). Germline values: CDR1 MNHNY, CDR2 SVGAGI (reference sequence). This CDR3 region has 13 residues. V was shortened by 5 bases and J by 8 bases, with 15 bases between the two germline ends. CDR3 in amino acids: CASSPRTDKEAFF. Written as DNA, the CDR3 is TGTGCCAGCAGTCCCCGGACAGATAAAGAAGCTTTCTTT.

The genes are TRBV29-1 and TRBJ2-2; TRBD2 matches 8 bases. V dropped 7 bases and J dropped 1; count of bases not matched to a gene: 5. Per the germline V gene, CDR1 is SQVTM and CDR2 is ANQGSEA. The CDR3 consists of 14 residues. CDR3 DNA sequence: TGCAGCGCCCGGAGCGGGGGGAACACCGGGGAGCTGTTTTTT. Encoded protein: CSARSGGNTGELFF.

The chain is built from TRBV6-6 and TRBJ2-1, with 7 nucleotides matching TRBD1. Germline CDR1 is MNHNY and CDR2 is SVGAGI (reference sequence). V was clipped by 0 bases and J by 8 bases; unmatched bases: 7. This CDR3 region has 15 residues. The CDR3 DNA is TGTGCCAGCAGTTACTCGAACAGGGGAACCCATGAGCAGTTCTTC. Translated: CASSYSNRGTHEQFF.

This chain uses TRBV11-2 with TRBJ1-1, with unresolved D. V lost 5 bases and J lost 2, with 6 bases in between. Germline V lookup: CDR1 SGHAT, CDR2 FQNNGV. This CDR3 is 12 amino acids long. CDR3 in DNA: TGTGCCAGCAGCCCAAGCAACACTGAAGCTTTCTTT. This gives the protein CASSPSNTEAFF.

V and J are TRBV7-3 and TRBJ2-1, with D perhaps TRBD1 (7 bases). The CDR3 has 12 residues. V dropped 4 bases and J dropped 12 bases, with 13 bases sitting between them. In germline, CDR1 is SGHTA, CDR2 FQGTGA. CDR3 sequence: CASSSPQGGQFF. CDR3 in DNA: TGTGCCAGCAGCTCCCCCCAGGGGGGGCAGTTCTTC.

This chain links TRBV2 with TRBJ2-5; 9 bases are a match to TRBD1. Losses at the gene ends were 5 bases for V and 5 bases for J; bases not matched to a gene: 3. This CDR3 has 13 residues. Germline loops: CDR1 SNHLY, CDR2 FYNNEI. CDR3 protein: CASSRQGGETQYF. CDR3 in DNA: TGTGCCAGCAGTCGACAGGGGGGCGAGACCCAGTACTTC.

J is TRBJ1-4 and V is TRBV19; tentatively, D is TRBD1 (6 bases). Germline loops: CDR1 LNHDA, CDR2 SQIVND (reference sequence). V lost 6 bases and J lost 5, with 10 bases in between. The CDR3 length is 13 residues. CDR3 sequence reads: CASRQGFNEKLFF. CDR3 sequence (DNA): TGTGCCAGTAGACAGGGCTTCAATGAAAAACTGTTTTTT.

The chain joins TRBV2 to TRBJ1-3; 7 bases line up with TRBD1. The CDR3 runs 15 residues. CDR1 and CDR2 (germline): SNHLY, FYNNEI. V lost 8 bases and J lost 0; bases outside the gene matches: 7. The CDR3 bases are TGTGCCAGCGCCCGGGGACAGAACTCTGGAAACACCATATATTTT. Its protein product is CASARGQNSGNTIYF.

DNA of the CDR3: TGTGCCAGCAGCGCGGGACAGGGCACCTACGAGCAGTACTTC. This sequence encodes CASSAGQGTYEQYF. This chain connects TRBV9 to TRBJ2-7, with 9 bases fitting TRBD1. Per germline, CDR1 SGDLS and CDR2 YYNGEE. V gave up 3 bases and J gave up 2 bases; unmatched junction bases: 3. The CDR3 covers 14 residues.

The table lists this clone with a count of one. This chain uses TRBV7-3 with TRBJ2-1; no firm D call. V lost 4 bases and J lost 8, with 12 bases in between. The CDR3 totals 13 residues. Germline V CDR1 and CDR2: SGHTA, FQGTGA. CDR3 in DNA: TGTGCCAGCAGCTCCTCTCTGGCCCATGAGCAGTTCTTC. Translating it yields CASSSSLAHEQFF.

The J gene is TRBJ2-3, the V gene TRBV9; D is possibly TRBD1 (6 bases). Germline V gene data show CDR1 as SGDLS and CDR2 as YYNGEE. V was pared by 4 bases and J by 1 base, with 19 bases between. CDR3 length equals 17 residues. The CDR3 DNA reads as TGTGCCAGCAGCCCCACCGGGACAAGCCCCCGCACAGATACGCAGTATTTT. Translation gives CASSPTGTSPRTDTQYF.

CDR3 amino acids: CASSYSISYNEQFF. CDR3 sequence (DNA): TGTGCCAGCAGTTACTCCATTTCCTACAATGAGCAGTTCTTC. The chain has TRBV6-5 and TRBJ2-1; D is undetermined. V dropped 0 bases and J dropped 1 base, with 4 bases sitting between them. The CDR3 extends over 14 amino acids. The germline gives CDR1 MNHEY, CDR2 SVGAGI.